The text below deals with one T cell receptor beta chain. The antigen it binds to is not known. Qualities for individual bases were not recorded, and no much larger clone is one base off. The germline V gene yields SGHAT for CDR1 and FQNNGV for CDR2. V is reduced by 5 bases and J by 5 bases, leaving a spacing of 6 bases between them. Counted from cysteine to phenylalanine, this CDR3 has 11 amino acids. Just CDR3 DNA is preserved here, 33 bases in frame from base 1. The library relied on the immunoSEQ multiplex PCR assay. DNA from the cultured and isolated CD4+ T cells underwent TCR beta CDR3 sequencing. In the original analysis: Non-productive TCR sequences were removed, reads were trimmed to the CDR3 region, and CDR3s of at least 7 amino acids were retained. The MANAFEST web app was used to pick out antigen-specific clonotypes by comparing their expansion in peptide wells with that in reference cultures. To be called positive, a clone needed expansion at FDR<0.05 compared with the reference and with all other wells, an odds ratio greater than 5, and a frequency greater than 0.1% in two replicate wells. Cross-reactive clonotypes were defined as significantly expanded in SARS-CoV-2 spike wells and in at least one common cold coronavirus spike condition. CDR3 similarity was assessed by Levenshtein distance with the stringdist R package, and unrooted trees were built with ape in R 3.6.1. The source is immuneACCESS, and TCRdb retained only in-frame sequences with V and J called. Part of the clones is not carried over; for the studies checked, unresolved V genes explain less than half of this, and the remainder is unexplained. D and trimming were read from the DNA, whereas the V and J calls and clone size are those reported in that table. The sample yields 40,000 or so clones; roughly 87% were counted once. Under 3% of the sample rests with the top ten.

The sample is drawn from a study of vaccination effects on CD4 cells after COVID-19 (dated by TCRdb to between 2022 and 2023). About the investigation overall: To identify antigen-specific CD4+ T cell clonotypes by their expansion, the ViraFEST assay first stimulated PBMC with viral peptide pools and then applied TCR sequencing. Two doses of either the BNT162b2 or the mRNA-1273 mRNA SARS-CoV-2 vaccine were administered to participants. Each well held around 2 million PBMC cultured in IMDM containing approximately 5% human AB serum, around 9.3 IU/ml IL-2 and gentamicin, along with around 9.4 ug/ml peptides. In both COVID-19 convalescent patients and infection-naive vaccine recipients, the study compared SARS-CoV-2 spike-specific CD4+ TCR repertoires from before mRNA vaccination with those from after it. A total of over nine COVID-19 convalescent patients and several SARS-CoV-2-naive healthy vaccine recipients were included in the full study. Cultures from other donors in the study were sequenced using the Oncomine TCR Beta short-read assay on an Illumina iSeq 100.

Study-level results and caveats: Among healthy vaccine recipients, nearly all vaccine-induced clones were SARS-CoV-2 mono-reactive, and only 1 of 255 was cross-reactive with common cold coronaviruses. Limitations of the study were the small number of convalescent patients and the absence of early post-infection timepoints. Both infection-induced and vaccine-induced clones contracted markedly at late post-vaccination timepoints, which is consistent with waning T cell responses.

After less than 13 days of culture, CD4+ T cells were isolated with the EasySep CD4+ T cell isolation kit. None of the healthy vaccine recipients had a prior SARS-CoV-2 infection, which was confirmed by nucleocapsid antibody tests that came back negative both before and after vaccination. On days 3 and 7, half of the culture medium was replaced with fresh IL-2-containing medium. Unless noted otherwise, every peptide stimulation condition was cultured in triplicate wells. PBMC were separated from whole blood using Ficoll-Paque Plus gradient centrifugation and were then either cryopreserved at -140C or used fresh. Genomic DNA was extracted from cultured CD4+ T cells with the QIAamp micro DNA kit.

The sequencing used CD4+ T cells from PBMCs cultured without peptide, collected before COVID-19 vaccination. The chain uses TRBV11-2 and TRBJ2-5; the D gene remains uncertain. This TCR derives from a human donor who received a COVID-19 vaccine. CDR3 sequence: CASSPGETQYF. DNA sequence: TGTGCCAGCAGCCCTGGGGAGACCCAGTACTTC.